This TCR beta chain is from a study of tumor-infiltrating lymphocytes in primary liver carcinoma. Points from the study as a whole: Without sorting, CD4+ versus CD8+ T cell repertoires were not compared.

On this clonotype: Its specificity is not known.

The investigators made TCR beta cDNA from 400 to 550 ng total RNA, using a constant-region primer. Three-round nested multiplex PCR performed with slightly modified ARM-PCR produced the TCR beta libraries. Use of TRBV1-TRBV30 forward primers with a C-beta reverse primer characterized the first two PCR rounds, which lasted around 9 cycles each. MiXCR, run by TCRdb on the multiplex PCR reads, gives a single entry per CDR3 protein. The sample has fewer than 350,000 distinct CDR3 sequences, about 62% seen once. Germline DNA was extracted alongside blood RNA, which was obtained from unsorted whole blood. Trimming removed 4 bases from V and 7 bases from J; junction bases left unmatched: 12. The germline V gene has CDR1 MGHRA and CDR2 YSYEKL. The CDR3 totals 17 residues.

Specimen: peripheral blood. The chain carries TRBV4-1 and TRBJ2-3; 12 positions agree with TRBD2. This TCR came from a man aged 35 to 55 with primary liver carcinoma and hepatitis B virus infection. The DNA of the CDR3 is TGCGCCAGCAGCCCATCAACACTAGCGGGAGGCCTGTATACGCAGTATTTT. Translating it yields CASSPSTLAGGLYTQYF.